Below are 22 T cell receptor beta chains sequenced from a single sample in a study of blood T cell repertoires in COVID-19. Clones were read by immunoSEQ multiplex PCR, and TCRdb kept only the in-frame ones, dropping some. The sample shows 150,000 or so clones, about 80% of them seen only once. Sequenced input: peripheral blood. All receptors come from a human donor in a cohort sampled during active COVID-19.

The chain has TRBV19 and TRBJ1-2; 10 nucleotides align to TRBD1. Germline loops: CDR1 LNHDA, CDR2 SQIVND (reference sequence). With 3 bases clipped from V and 2 bases from J, the junction kept 6 bases outside the gene matches. The CDR3 loop spans 16 amino acids. The CDR3 DNA is TGTGCCAGTAGTATTCGGACAGGGGGAACGAACTATGGCTACACCTTC. It yields the protein CASSIRTGGTNYGYTF.

This sequence joins TRBV6-2 or TRBV6-3 and TRBJ2-7; D call uncertain. Trimming pared 6 bases from V and 2 bases from J, leaving 11 bases between. Germline V gives CDR1 MNHEY, CDR2 SVGEGT. This CDR3 has 13 residues. The CDR3 DNA reads as TGTGCCAGCAGCCACTCCCTTACCTACGAGCAGTACTTC. Amino acid sequence: CASSHSLTYEQYF.

The chain couples TRBV7-8 to TRBJ1-2, with 10 bases matching TRBD1. Looked up from germline, CDR1 is SGHVS and CDR2 is FQNEAQ. The length of the CDR3 is 16 residues. V lost 5 bases, J lost 6 bases, and 12 bases stayed unmatched. CDR3 protein: CASSQRKGTGDHGYTF. The CDR3, as DNA: TGTGCCAGCAGCCAACGCAAGGGGACAGGGGATCATGGCTACACCTTC.

V gene TRBV4-1 combines with J gene TRBJ1-2; D call uncertain. The CDR3 contains 17 residues. Trimming took off 1 base at V and 2 bases at J, with 17 bases between the two ends. Germline V gene data show CDR1 as MGHRA and CDR2 as YSYEKL. The CDR3 region is CASSQGRAYRTNYGYTF. CDR3 sequence (DNA): TGCGCCAGCAGCCAAGGTCGCGCTTACCGTACCAACTATGGCTACACCTTC.

In DNA, the CDR3 is TGTGCCAGCAGCGTCAGGGGCGCCGCCGGGTACGAGCAGTACTTC. Its translation: CASSVRGAAGYEQYF. V gene TRBV9 combines with J gene TRBJ2-7, with D possibly being TRBD1 (6 bases). V was shortened by 2 bases and J by 4 bases, with 16 bases between the two germline ends. This CDR3 spans 15 amino acids. Germline V gene sequence: CDR1 SGDLS, CDR2 YYNGEE.

This chain links TRBV11-3 with TRBJ1-1; no reliable D call. Germline CDR1 and CDR2: SGHNT and YENEEA. The ends were cut back, 0 bases at V and 5 bases at J, with 19 bases in the middle. This CDR3 is 17 amino acids long. The CDR3 region is CASSLDGRTLGRTEAFF. The CDR3 nucleotides are TGTGCCAGCAGCTTAGATGGGAGGACTCTAGGAAGGACTGAAGCTTTCTTT.

This chain links TRBV6-5 with TRBJ1-2; D is perhaps TRBD1 (5 bases). Trimming took 6 bases from V and 3 from J, leaving 11 bases between them. The CDR3 length is 13 residues. Germline loops: CDR1 MNHEY, CDR2 SVGAGI. CDR3 amino acids: CASRMGDYYGYTF. The DNA of the CDR3 is TGTGCCAGCAGAATGGGGGACTACTATGGCTACACCTTC.

This clone showed up just once. V and J are TRBV11-2 and TRBJ2-5; D possibly corresponds to TRBD2 (6 bases). CDR1 and CDR2 from the germline V gene are SGHAT and FQNNGV. The CDR3 length is 17 residues. Between the trimmed V and J ends, which lost 1 base and 4 bases, there was a span of 19 bases. Here the CDR3 reads CASSLGVQATGGETQYF. The CDR3 nucleotides read TGTGCCAGCAGCTTAGGGGTGCAGGCTACCGGGGGAGAGACCCAGTACTTC.

The V and J genes are TRBV11-2 and TRBJ2-2; no clear D. The CDR3 spans 12 residues. Germline CDR1 SGHAT, CDR2 FQNNGV. The V end lost 3 bases, the J end lost 4 bases, and 3 bases lay between the germline ends. The CDR3 protein is CASSFGTGELFF. CDR3 nucleotides: TGTGCCAGCAGCTTCGGCACCGGGGAGCTGTTTTTT.

The table lists this clone with many counts. The chain is built from TRBV7-2 and TRBJ1-2; D is unclear. Germline V gene data show CDR1 as SGHTA and CDR2 as FQGNSA. Between the trimmed V and J ends, which lost 5 bases and 2 bases, there was a span of 12 bases. The CDR3 runs 14 residues. Written as DNA, the CDR3 is TGTGCCAGCAGCCCCGACGGAGGGAACTATGGCTACACCTTC. This sequence encodes CASSPDGGNYGYTF.

The rearrangement joins TRBV25-1 to TRBJ2-1; D not certain. CDR1 and CDR2 (germline): MGHDK, SYGVNS. Trimming took 0 bases from V and 4 from J, leaving 4 bases between them. The CDR3 covers 13 residues. The CDR3: CASSEYAYNEQFF. The DNA of the CDR3 is TGTGCCAGCAGTGAATACGCGTACAATGAGCAGTTCTTC.

This chain joins TRBV30 and TRBJ1-1, with D perhaps TRBD1 (5 bases). The CDR3 loop spans 13 amino acids. Germline CDR1 is GTSNPN and CDR2 is SVGIG (reference sequence). V was shortened by 2 bases and J by 0 bases, with 7 bases between the two germline ends. The CDR3 nucleotides are TGTGCCTGGAGTTCACAGGTGAACACTGAAGCTTTCTTT. This encodes CAWSSQVNTEAFF.

V gene TRBV19 combines with J gene TRBJ2-1; D is perhaps TRBD1 (5 bases). The CDR3 totals 16 residues. The V gene lost 6 bases and the J gene lost 1 base, with 16 bases spanning the gap. CDR1 and CDR2 from the germline V gene are LNHDA and SQIVND (reference sequence). For the CDR3, the DNA is TGTGCCAGTAGAGACAGTTGGACGTTATCCTACAATGAGCAGTTCTTC. Amino acid sequence: CASRDSWTLSYNEQFF. Full variable domain (outside the CDR3, taken from reference TRBV19 and TRBJ2-1): DGGITQSPKYLFRKEGQNVTLSCEQNLNHDAMYWYRQDPGQGLRLIYYSQIVNDFQKGDIAEGYSVSREKKESFPLTVTSAQKNPTAFYLCASRDSWTLSYNEQFFGPGTRLTVL.

This clone was observed once. The chain is built from TRBV10-3 and TRBJ2-1; 9 bases are shared with TRBD2. V shed 5 bases and J 6 bases; nucleotides not matched to a gene: 8. This CDR3 has 15 residues. Germline V lookup: CDR1 ENHRY, CDR2 SYGVKD. The CDR3 reads CAISPPGLALNEQFF. Here the CDR3 DNA reads TGTGCCATCAGTCCGCCGGGACTAGCTCTCAATGAGCAGTTCTTC.

The chain links TRBV14 to TRBJ2-7; D possibly corresponds to TRBD2 (7 bases). The CDR3 covers 13 residues. CDR1 and CDR2 from the germline V gene are SGHDN and FVKESK. Deletions cut 2 bases from V and 7 bases from J, with 12 bases between. Here the CDR3 reads CASSQNRGGEQYF. DNA of the CDR3: TGTGCCAGCAGCCAAAATAGGGGGGGTGAGCAGTACTTC.

The J gene is TRBJ1-3, the V gene TRBV7-6; D may be TRBD1 (6 bases). The V end lost 5 bases, the J end lost 1 base, and 12 bases lay between the germline ends. Germline V gene lookup returns CDR1 SGHVS and CDR2 FNYEAQ. The length of the CDR3 is 15 residues. The DNA for the CDR3 is TGTGCCAGCAGCCGTAATACAGGGTCTGGAAACACCATATATTTT. Translated: CASSRNTGSGNTIYF.

The chain employs TRBV30 and TRBJ2-3; weak D call: TRBD1 (8 bases). CDR3 length: 14 amino acids. In germline, CDR1 is GTSNPN, CDR2 SVGIG (reference sequence). The V end was cut by 1 base, the J end by 4 bases, with 12 bases between. CDR3: CAWSGTGRADTQYF. As DNA, the CDR3 is TGTGCCTGGAGTGGGACAGGGAGGGCAGATACGCAGTATTTT.

There are a few counts of this clone. CDR3 DNA: TGCGCCAGCAGCCAAGTTTGGACAGGTCCTAGCACAGATACGCAGTATTTT. Its translation is CASSQVWTGPSTDTQYF. V usage is TRBV4-1 and J usage is TRBJ2-3; 7 bases fit TRBD1. V shed 1 base and J 0 bases; nucleotides not matched to a gene: 7. Per the germline V gene, CDR1 is MGHRA and CDR2 is YSYEKL. CDR3 length: 17 amino acids.

The chain recombines TRBV15 with TRBJ1-6, with 7 bases aligning to TRBD1. Trimming cost V 3 bases and J 7 bases; bases outside gene matches: 3. This CDR3 spans 14 amino acids. Looked up from germline, CDR1 is LNHNV and CDR2 is YYDKDF (reference sequence). CDR3: CATSSLTGNSPLHF. CDR3 in DNA: TGTGCCACCAGCAGCTTGACAGGGAATTCACCCCTCCACTTT.

V gene TRBV6-2 or TRBV6-3 combines with J gene TRBJ2-4, with no clear D. The CDR3 covers 15 residues. V was shortened by 2 bases and J by 0 bases, with 8 bases between the two germline ends. CDR1 MNHEY and CDR2 SVGEGT come from the germline V gene. The CDR3 DNA reads TGTGCCAGCAGTTACGTAGCTATAGCCAAAAACATTCAGTACTTC. Amino acids: CASSYVAIAKNIQYF.

This chain connects TRBV5-6 to TRBJ1-4; D is undetermined. Germline lookup yields CDR1 SGHDT and CDR2 YYEEEE. Trimming pared 2 bases from V and 6 bases from J, leaving 11 bases between. The CDR3 has 14 amino acids. CDR3: CASSLVVMDEKLFF. CDR3 coding DNA: TGTGCCAGCAGCTTAGTAGTGATGGATGAAAAACTGTTTTTT.

This clone was observed many times. The J gene is TRBJ2-2, the V gene TRBV4-2; 8 nucleotides match TRBD2. The CDR3 runs 17 residues. The V and J ends lost 0 bases and 4 bases, in that order; junction bases with no gene match: 7. Germline lookup yields CDR1 LGHNA and CDR2 YNFKEQ. The CDR3 reads CASSQDWSGGGTGELFF. For the CDR3, the DNA is TGTGCCAGCAGCCAAGATTGGTCGGGGGGGGGCACCGGGGAGCTGTTTTTT.